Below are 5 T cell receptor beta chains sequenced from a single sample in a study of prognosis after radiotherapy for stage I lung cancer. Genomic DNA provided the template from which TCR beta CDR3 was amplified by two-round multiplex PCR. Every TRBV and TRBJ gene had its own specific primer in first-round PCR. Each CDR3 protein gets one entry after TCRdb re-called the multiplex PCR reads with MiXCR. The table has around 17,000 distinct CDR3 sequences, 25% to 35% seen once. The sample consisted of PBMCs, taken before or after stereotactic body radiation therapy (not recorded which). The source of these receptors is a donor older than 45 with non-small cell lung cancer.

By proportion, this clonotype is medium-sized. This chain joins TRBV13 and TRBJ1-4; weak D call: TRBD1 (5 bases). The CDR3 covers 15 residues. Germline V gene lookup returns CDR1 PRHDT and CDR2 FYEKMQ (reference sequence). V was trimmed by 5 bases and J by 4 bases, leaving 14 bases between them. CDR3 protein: CASSMGRTYNEKLFF. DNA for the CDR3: TGTGCCAGCAGCATGGGACGGACCTATAATGAAAAACTGTTTTTT.

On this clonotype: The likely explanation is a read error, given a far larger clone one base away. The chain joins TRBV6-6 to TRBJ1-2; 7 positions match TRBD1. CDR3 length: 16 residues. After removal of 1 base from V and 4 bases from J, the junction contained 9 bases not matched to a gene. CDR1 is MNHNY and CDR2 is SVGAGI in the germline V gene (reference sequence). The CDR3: CASSYLPGQALYGYTF. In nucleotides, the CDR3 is TGTGCCAGCAGTTACTTACCCGGACAGGCCCTCTATGGCTACACCTTC.

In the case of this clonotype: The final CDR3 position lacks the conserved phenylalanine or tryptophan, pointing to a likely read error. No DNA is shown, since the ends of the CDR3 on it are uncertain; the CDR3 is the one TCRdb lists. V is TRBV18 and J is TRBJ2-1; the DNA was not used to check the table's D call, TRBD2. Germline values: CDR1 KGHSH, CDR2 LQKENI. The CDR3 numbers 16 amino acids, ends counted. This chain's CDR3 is CASSPGSGGLGNQPFL.

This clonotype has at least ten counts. CDR3 sequence: CASSPGSGGLGNEQFF. The CDR3 DNA reads TGTGCCAGCTCACCAGGATCGGGAGGATTGGGGAATGAGCAGTTCTTC. The V gene is TRBV18, the J gene TRBJ2-1; 7 bases agree with TRBD2. The CDR3 loop spans 16 amino acids. V lost 2 bases to trimming and J lost 7 bases; unmatched junction nucleotides: 11. Per the germline V gene, CDR1 is KGHSH and CDR2 is LQKENI. Filled out from reference TRBV18 and TRBJ2-1, the complete variable domain reads NAGVMQNPRHLVRRRGQEARLRCSPMKGHSHVYWYRQLPEEGLKFMVYLQKENIIDESGMPKERFSAEFPKEGPSILRIQQVVRGDSAAYFCASSPGSGGLGNEQFFGPGTRLTVL.

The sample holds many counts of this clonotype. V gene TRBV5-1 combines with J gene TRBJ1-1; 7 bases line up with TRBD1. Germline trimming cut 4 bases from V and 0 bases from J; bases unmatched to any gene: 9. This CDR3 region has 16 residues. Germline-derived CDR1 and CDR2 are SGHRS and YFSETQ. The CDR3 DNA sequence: TGCGCCAGCAGCACCCGGGACAGATTTATGAACACTGAAGCTTTCTTT. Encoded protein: CASSTRDRFMNTEAFF.